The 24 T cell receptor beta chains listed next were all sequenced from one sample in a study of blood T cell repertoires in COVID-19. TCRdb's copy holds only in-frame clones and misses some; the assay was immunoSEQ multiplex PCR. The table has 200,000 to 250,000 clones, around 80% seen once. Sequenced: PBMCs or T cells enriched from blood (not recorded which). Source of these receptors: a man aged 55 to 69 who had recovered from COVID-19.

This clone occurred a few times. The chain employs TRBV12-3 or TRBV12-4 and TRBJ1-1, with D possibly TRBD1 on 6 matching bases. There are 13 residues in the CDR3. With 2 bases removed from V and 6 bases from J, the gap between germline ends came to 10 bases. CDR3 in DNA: TGTGCCAGCAGTTTAAGCAGGGGCTCTGAAGCTTTCTTT. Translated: CASSLSRGSEAFF.

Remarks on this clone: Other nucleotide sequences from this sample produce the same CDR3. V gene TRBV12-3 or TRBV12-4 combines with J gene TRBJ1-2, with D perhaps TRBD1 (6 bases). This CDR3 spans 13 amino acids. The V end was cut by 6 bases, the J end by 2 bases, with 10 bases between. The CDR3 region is CASSPTGNYGYTF. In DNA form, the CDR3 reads TGTGCCAGCAGCCCTACAGGGAACTATGGCTACACCTTC.

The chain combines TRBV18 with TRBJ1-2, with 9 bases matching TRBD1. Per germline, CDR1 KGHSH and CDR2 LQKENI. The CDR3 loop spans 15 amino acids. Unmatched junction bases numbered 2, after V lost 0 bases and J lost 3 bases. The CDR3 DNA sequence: TGTGCCAGCTCACCACCGGGACAGGGTTACTATGGCTACACCTTC. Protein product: CASSPPGQGYYGYTF.

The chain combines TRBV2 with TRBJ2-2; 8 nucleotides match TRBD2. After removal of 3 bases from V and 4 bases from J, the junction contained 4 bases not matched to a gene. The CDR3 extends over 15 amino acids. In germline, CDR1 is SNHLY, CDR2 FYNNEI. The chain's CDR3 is CASSDRGGFTGELFF. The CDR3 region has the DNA TGTGCCAGCAGTGATCGGGGGGGATTCACCGGGGAGCTGTTTTTT.

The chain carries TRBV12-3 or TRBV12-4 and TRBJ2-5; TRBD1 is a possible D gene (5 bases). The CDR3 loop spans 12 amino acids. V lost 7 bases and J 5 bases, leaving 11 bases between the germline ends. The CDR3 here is CASTRVGETQYF. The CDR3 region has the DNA TGTGCCAGCACCAGGGTTGGGGAGACCCAGTACTTC.

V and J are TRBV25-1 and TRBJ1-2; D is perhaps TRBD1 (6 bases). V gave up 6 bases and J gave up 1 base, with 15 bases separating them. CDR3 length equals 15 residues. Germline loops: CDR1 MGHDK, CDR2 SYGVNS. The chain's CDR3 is CASRHPGDNNYGYTF. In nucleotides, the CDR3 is TGTGCCAGCAGGCATCCAGGGGATAATAACTATGGCTACACCTTC.

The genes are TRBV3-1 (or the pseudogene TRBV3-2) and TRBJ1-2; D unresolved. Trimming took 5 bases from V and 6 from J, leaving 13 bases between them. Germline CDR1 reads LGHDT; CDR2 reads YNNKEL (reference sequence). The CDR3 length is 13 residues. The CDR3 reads CASSKIAGNGYTF. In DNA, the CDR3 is TGTGCCAGCAGCAAAATAGCGGGGAATGGCTACACCTTC.

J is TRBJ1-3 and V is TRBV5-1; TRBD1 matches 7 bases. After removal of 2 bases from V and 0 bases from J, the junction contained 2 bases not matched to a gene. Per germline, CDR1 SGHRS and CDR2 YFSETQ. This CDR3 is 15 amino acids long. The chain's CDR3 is CASSLQGTSGNTIYF. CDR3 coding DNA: TGCGCCAGCAGCTTACAGGGGACCTCTGGAAACACCATATATTTT.

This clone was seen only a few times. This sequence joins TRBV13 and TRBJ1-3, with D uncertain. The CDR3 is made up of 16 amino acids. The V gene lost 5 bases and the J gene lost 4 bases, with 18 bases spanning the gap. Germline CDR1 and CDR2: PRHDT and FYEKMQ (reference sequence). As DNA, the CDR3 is TGTGCCAGCAGCCGTCGAACACCCACCTGGGGAAACACCATATATTTT. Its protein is CASSRRTPTWGNTIYF.

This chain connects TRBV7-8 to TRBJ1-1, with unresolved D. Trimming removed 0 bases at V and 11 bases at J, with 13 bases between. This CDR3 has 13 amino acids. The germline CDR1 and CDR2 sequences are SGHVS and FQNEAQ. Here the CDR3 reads CASSLAREGRAFF. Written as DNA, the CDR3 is TGTGCCAGCAGCTTAGCGCGGGAAGGGAGGGCTTTCTTT.

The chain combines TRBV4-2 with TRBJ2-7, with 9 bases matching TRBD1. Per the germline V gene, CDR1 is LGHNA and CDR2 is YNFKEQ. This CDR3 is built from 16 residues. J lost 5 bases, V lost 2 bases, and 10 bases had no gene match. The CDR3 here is CASSQRGGTGQHEQYF. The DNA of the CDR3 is TGTGCCAGCAGCCAAAGGGGGGGGACAGGGCAACACGAGCAGTACTTC.

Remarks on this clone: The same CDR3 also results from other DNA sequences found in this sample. CDR3 sequence: CAISESGGTEAFF. The CDR3 region has the DNA TGTGCCATCAGTGAGTCCGGGGGAACTGAAGCTTTCTTT. The chain combines TRBV10-3 with TRBJ1-1, with a weak D call TRBD1 (5 bases). Trimming left V 0 bases short and J 5 bases short, with 7 bases between. Germline V CDR1 and CDR2: ENHRY, SYGVKD. This CDR3 spans 13 amino acids.

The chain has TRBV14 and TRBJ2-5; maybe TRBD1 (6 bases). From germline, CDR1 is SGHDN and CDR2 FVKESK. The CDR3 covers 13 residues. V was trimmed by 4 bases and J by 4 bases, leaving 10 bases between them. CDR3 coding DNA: TGTGCCAGCAGCCTCAGGGGCGCAGAGACCCAGTACTTC. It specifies CASSLRGAETQYF.

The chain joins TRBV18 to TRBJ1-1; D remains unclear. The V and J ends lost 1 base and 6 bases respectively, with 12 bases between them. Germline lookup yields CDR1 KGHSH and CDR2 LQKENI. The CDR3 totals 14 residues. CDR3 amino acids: CASSPQGGEAEAFF. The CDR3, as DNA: TGTGCCAGCTCACCACAGGGAGGTGAGGCTGAAGCTTTCTTT.

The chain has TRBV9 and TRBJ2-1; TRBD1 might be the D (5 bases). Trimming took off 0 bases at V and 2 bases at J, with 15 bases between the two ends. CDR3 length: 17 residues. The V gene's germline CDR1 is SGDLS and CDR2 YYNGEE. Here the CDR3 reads CASSVVPPGSPYNEQFF. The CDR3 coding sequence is TGTGCCAGCAGCGTAGTCCCCCCAGGGTCCCCCTACAATGAGCAGTTCTTC.

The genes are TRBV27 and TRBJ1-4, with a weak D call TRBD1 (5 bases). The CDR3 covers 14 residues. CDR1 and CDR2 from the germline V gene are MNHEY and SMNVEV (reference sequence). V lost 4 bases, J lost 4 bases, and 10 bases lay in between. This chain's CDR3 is CASSSAGNNEKLFF. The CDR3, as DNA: TGTGCCAGCAGTTCTGCAGGGAATAATGAAAAACTGTTTTTT.

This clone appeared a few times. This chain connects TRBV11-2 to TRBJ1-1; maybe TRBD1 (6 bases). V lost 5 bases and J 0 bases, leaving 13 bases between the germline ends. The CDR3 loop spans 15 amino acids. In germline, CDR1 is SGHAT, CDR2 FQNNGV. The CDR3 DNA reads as TGTGCCAGCAGCCCTGGGCAGGGGCTGAACACTGAAGCTTTCTTT. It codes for CASSPGQGLNTEAFF.

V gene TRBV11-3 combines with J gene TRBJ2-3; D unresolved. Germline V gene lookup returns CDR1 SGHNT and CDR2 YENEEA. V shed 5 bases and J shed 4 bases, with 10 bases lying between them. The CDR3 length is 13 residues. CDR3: CASSTDKADTQYF. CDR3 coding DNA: TGTGCCAGCAGCACCGACAAGGCAGATACGCAGTATTTT.

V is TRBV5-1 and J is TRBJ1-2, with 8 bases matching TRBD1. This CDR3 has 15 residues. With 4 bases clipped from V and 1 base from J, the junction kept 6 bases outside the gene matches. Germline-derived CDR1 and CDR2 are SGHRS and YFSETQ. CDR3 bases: TGCGCCAGCAGCGTAGACAGGGGATTTAACTATGGCTACACCTTC. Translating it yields CASSVDRGFNYGYTF. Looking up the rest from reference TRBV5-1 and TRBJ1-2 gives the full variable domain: KAGVTQTPRYLIKTRGQQVTLSCSPISGHRSVSWYQQTPGQGLQFLFEYFSETQRNKGNFPGRFSGRQFSNSRSEMNVSTLELGDSALYLCASSVDRGFNYGYTFGSGTRLTVV.

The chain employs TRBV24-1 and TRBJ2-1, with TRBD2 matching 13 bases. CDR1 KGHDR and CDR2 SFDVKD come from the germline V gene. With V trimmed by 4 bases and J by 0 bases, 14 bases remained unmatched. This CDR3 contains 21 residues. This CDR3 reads CATSDHRTSGGVLGSYNEQFF. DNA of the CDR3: TGTGCCACCAGTGACCACCGGACTAGCGGGGGTGTATTAGGCTCCTACAATGAGCAGTTCTTC.

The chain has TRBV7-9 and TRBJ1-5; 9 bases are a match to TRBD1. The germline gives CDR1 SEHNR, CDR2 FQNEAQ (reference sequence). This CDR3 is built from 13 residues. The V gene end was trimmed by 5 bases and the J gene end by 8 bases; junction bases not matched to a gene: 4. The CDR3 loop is CASSRTGAEPQHF. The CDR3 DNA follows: TGTGCCAGCAGCCGGACAGGGGCGGAGCCCCAGCATTTT.

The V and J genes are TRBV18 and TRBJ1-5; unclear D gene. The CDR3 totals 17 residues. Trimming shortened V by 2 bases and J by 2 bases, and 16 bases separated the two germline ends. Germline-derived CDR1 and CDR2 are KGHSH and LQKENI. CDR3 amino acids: CASSPTGPGGGNQPQHF. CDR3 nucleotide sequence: TGTGCCAGCTCACCAACGGGTCCGGGTGGTGGCAATCAGCCCCAGCATTTT.

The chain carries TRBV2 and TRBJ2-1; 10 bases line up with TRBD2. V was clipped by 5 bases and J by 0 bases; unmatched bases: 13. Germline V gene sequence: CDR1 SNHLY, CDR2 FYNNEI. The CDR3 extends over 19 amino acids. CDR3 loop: CASSYDRTSGDSSYNEQFF. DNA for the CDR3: TGTGCCAGCAGTTACGACCGAACTAGCGGGGATAGCTCCTACAATGAGCAGTTCTTC.

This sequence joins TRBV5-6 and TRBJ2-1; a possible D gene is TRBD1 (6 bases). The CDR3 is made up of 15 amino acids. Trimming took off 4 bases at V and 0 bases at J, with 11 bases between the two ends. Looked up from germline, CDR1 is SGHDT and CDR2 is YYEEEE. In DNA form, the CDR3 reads TGTGCCAGCAGCCTCCTCAGGGGCTCCTACAATGAGCAGTTCTTC. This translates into CASSLLRGSYNEQFF.